The clone carrying this T cell receptor (beta chain) appeared a few times. Its antigen is undetermined. The source of the sample is a study of T cell repertoires in cytomegalovirus infection. Overall study: Both CMV infection and a matching HLA type were indicated by public TCR beta signatures. Regarding the study as a whole: The ex vivo response was dominated by HLA-C-restricted CMV-specific TCR beta clonotypes. The study identified carriers of CMV plus the relevant HLA from cumulative public TCR beta family frequency.

MiXCR was run by TCRdb on the reads, yielding one entry per CDR3 protein. The sample lists some 600,000 distinct CDR3 sequences, 24% seen once, with approximately 8% in the top ten. Trimming left V 6 bases short and J 3 bases short, with 26 bases between. The CDR3 has 17 residues. Germline values: CDR1 DFQATT, CDR2 SNEGSKA (reference sequence). This TCR came from a human donor in good health (CMV status not recorded). Some clones in this sample may be carry-over from other donors' samples. The V call is TRBV20-1, the J call TRBJ1-2, with D possibly being TRBD1 (6 bases). Sequenced input: CD8+ T cells from PBMCs. CDR3 protein: CSALTRQGRFNHYGYTF. CDR3 nucleotides: TGCAGTGCCTTGACGAGGCAGGGGCGCTTCAATCACTATGGCTACACCTTC.